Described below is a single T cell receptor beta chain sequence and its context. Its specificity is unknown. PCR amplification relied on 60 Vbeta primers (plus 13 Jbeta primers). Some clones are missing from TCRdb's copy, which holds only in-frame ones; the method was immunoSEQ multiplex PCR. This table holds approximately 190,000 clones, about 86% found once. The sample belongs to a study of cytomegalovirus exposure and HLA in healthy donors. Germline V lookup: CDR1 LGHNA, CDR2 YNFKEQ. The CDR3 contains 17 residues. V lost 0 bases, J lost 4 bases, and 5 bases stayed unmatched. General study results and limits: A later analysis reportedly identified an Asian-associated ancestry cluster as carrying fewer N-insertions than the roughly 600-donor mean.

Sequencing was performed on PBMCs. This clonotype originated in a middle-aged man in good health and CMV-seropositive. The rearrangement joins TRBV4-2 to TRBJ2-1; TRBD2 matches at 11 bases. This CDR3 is CASSQEWGTSGYNEQFF. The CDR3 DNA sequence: TGTGCCAGCAGCCAAGAATGGGGGACTAGCGGATACAATGAGCAGTTCTTC.